These 10 T cell receptor beta chains originate from one sample sequenced in a study of shared clonotypes between healthy human individuals. Libraries were prepared by immunoSEQ multiplex PCR; TCRdb keeps only in-frame clonotypes and omits some of them. The sample records 550,000 to 800,000 clones, around 90% being singletons. The sample comprised memory CD8+ T cells from PBMCs. The subset here: CD45RO+ cells pooled with CCR7-negative TemRA cells. These receptors were collected from a man aged 18 to 35 in good health. Some clones in this sample may be carry-over from other donors' samples.

The chain couples TRBV10-3 to TRBJ2-3; D gene uncertain. The CDR3 runs 15 residues. Trimming cost V 6 bases and J 3 bases, with 16 bases left between them. Germline V gene lookup returns CDR1 ENHRY and CDR2 SYGVKD. The CDR3: CAISLPSPATDTQYF. CDR3 nucleotide sequence: TGTGCCATCAGCTTACCCTCGCCCGCGACAGATACGCAGTATTTT.

The rearrangement uses TRBV10-1 and TRBJ2-2; the match to TRBD1 covers 8 bases. Germline CDR1 WNHNN, CDR2 SYGVQD (reference sequence). Trimming cost V 5 bases and J 3 bases; bases outside gene matches: 2. The CDR3 is made up of 14 amino acids. CDR3 DNA sequence: TGCGCCAGCAGTCCAGGGGGCTACACCGGGGAGCTGTTTTTT. Translating gives CASSPGGYTGELFF.

The chain couples TRBV7-9 to TRBJ2-7; no definite D call. Germline V gives CDR1 SEHNR, CDR2 FQNEAQ (reference sequence). The CDR3 spans 12 residues. Trimming removed 5 bases from V and 1 base from J, with 6 bases in between. In DNA form, the CDR3 reads TGTGCCAGCAGCCGGATGTCCTACGAGCAGTACTTC. Translating it yields CASSRMSYEQYF.

The V call is TRBV27, the J call TRBJ2-7; TRBD2 matches at 8 bases. The CDR3 spans 14 residues. The junction had 10 bases not matched to a gene; V was cut back by 7 bases and J by 5 bases. CDR1 MNHEY and CDR2 SMNVEV come from the germline V gene (reference sequence). The CDR3 bases are TGTGCCAGCATCGGGGGCGGGGGGCTCAACGAGCAGTACTTC. It translates to CASIGGGGLNEQYF.

The rearrangement joins TRBV15 to TRBJ2-1; possibly TRBD2 for D (5 bases). Germline CDR1 is LNHNV and CDR2 is YYDKDF (reference sequence). CDR3 length: 14 amino acids. V lost 3 bases to trimming and J lost 1 base, with 7 bases between them. The CDR3 reads CATSSGISYNEQFF. In DNA form, the CDR3 reads TGTGCCACCAGCAGCGGGATTTCCTACAATGAGCAGTTCTTC.

The rearrangement uses TRBV5-6 and TRBJ2-5; D unresolved. Germline loops: CDR1 SGHDT, CDR2 YYEEEE. The CDR3 is 13 residues long. V lost 0 bases to trimming and J lost 5 bases, with 8 bases between them. The CDR3 loop is CASSLDGRETQYF. The CDR3 nucleotides read TGTGCCAGCAGCTTGGACGGTCGGGAGACCCAGTACTTC.

V and J are TRBV28 and TRBJ1-4; 7 bases are shared with TRBD1. Germline CDR1 reads MDHEN; CDR2 reads SYDVKM. Trimming cost V 5 bases and J 6 bases; bases outside gene matches: 6. This CDR3 is 14 amino acids long. In nucleotides, the CDR3 is TGTGCCAGCAGTGTGACAGGGTCCCATGAAAAACTGTTTTTT. The encoded protein is CASSVTGSHEKLFF.

The chain joins TRBV19 to TRBJ2-7; 8 bases agree with TRBD2. CDR1 is LNHDA and CDR2 is SQIVND in the germline V gene (reference sequence). This CDR3 is 19 amino acids long. The trim removed 5 bases at V and 0 bases at J, leaving 18 bases unmatched. CDR3 in amino acids: CASSFGANVQRESSYEQYF. In nucleotides, the CDR3 is TGTGCCAGTAGTTTCGGTGCAAATGTTCAGCGGGAGAGCTCCTACGAGCAGTACTTC.

The rearrangement joins TRBV2 to TRBJ2-1; 12 bases fit TRBD2. The CDR3 is made up of 17 amino acids. The J segment lost 8 bases and the V segment lost 6 bases, leaving 14 bases of the junction unmatched. The V gene's germline CDR1 is SNHLY and CDR2 FYNNEI. The CDR3 sequence: CASRTEYLAGGPHEQFF. CDR3 DNA sequence: TGTGCCAGCAGGACCGAGTATCTAGCGGGAGGGCCGCATGAGCAGTTCTTC.

The rearrangement joins TRBV11-3 to TRBJ2-3; TRBD1 matches at 9 bases. This CDR3 region has 15 residues. J lost 3 bases, V lost 3 bases, and 4 bases had no gene match. CDR1 SGHNT and CDR2 YENEEA come from the germline V gene. Here the CDR3 DNA reads TGTGCCAGCAGCTTGGGACAGGGTGGAACAGATACGCAGTATTTT. Protein: CASSLGQGGTDTQYF.